A selection of T cell receptor beta chains follows, all from one sample in a study of blood T cells in healthy people across ages. One entry per CDR3 protein results from TCRdb running MiXCR on the 5' RACE reads. The sample has more than 700,000 distinct CDR3 sequences, about 47% seen once. The material sequenced was blood. These receptors originate from a man of 80 years or more in good health. Each CDR3 is given with its conserved first and last residue. A D gene is named only where the DNA matches it firmly. Size tells how often a clone was seen (once, few, many) or the class of an expanded clone, and some rows leave it out.

J gene | D gene | CDR3 length | clone size | V gene | CDR3 protein | CDR3 DNA
TRBJ2-1 | . | 15 | . | TRBV7-2 | CASSLGTANRNEQFF | TGTGCCAGCAGCTTAGGGACAGCCAACCGCAATGAGCAGTTCTTC
TRBJ2-2 | . | 15 | . | TRBV5-1 | CASSPRGQNTGELFF | TGCGCCAGCAGCCCTAGGGGACAGAACACCGGGGAGCTGTTTTTT
TRBJ2-7 | TRBD1 | 16 | . | TRBV6-1 | CASTHLPGTGVSEQYF | TGTGCCAGCACCCACTTACCTGGGACAGGGGTCTCCGAGCAGTACTTC
TRBJ2-5 | . | 13 | . | TRBV20-1 | CSAALRGGETQYF | TGCAGTGCCGCCCTTCGGGGAGGAGAGACCCAGTACTTC
TRBJ2-5 | . | 13 | . | TRBV29-1 | CSVSTGLDETQYF | TGCAGCGTTTCTACAGGGTTAGACGAGACCCAGTACTTC
TRBJ2-7 | TRBD2 | 16 | few | TRBV12-3/TRBV12-4 | CASTILAGGLYNEQYF | TGTGCCAGCACCATACTAGCGGGAGGGCTCTACAATGAGCAGTACTTC
TRBJ1-5 | . | 14 | once | TRBV29-1 | CSASRGNSNQPQHF | TGCAGCGCTAGCAGGGGTAATAGCAATCAGCCCCAGCATTTT
TRBJ2-3 | TRBD2 | 15 | . | TRBV28 | CASSNPGLRTDTQYF | TGTGCCAGCAGTAATCCGGGACTACGCACAGATACGCAGTATTTT
TRBJ2-7 | TRBD1 | 16 | few | TRBV6-2/TRBV6-3 | CASRHLGTGNTYEQYF | TGTGCCAGCAGACACCTAGGGACAGGGAATACCTACGAGCAGTACTTC
TRBJ2-1 | TRBD2 | 15 | many | TRBV28 | CASSLLAGGLNEQFF | TGTGCCAGCAGCTTATTAGCGGGAGGGTTGAATGAGCAGTTCTTC
TRBJ2-1 | TRBD1 | 15 | few | TRBV12-3/TRBV12-4 | CASSDRDRGYNEQFF | TGTGCCAGCAGTGACCGGGACAGGGGTTACAATGAGCAGTTCTTC
TRBJ2-5 | . | 15 | . | TRBV28 | CASSSERGDEETQYF | TGTGCCAGCAGTTCGGAGAGGGGGGATGAAGAGACCCAGTACTTC
TRBJ2-5 | TRBD2 | 17 | . | TRBV10-3 | CAISESGLAGNYNEQYF | TGTGCCATCAGCGAGTCGGGACTAGCGGGGAACTACAATGAGCAGTACTTC
TRBJ1-6 | TRBD1 | 15 | . | TRBV20-1 | CSASLQGIMDSPLHF | TGCAGTGCTAGCCTACAGGGGATTATGGATTCACCCCTCCACTTT
TRBJ1-1 | . | 14 | . | TRBV18 | CASSYTTGNTEAFF | TGTGCCAGCTCCTATACGACAGGGAACACTGAAGCTTTCTTT
TRBJ2-3 | TRBD2 | 16 | . | TRBV30 | CAWSRDSGRTADTQYF | TGTGCCTGGAGTCGGGATAGCGGGAGGACGGCAGATACGCAGTATTTT
TRBJ2-1 | . | 13 | . | TRBV5-4 | CASRDTLNGEQFF | TGTGCCAGCCGGGACACGTTGAATGGTGAGCAGTTCTTC
TRBJ2-1 | TRBD1 | 15 | many | TRBV28 | CASSQGTGLTIEQFF | TGTGCCAGCAGTCAGGGGACAGGGTTAACTATTGAGCAGTTCTTC
TRBJ1-5 | . | 15 | few | TRBV7-2 | CASSLAGDSNQPQHF | TGTGCCAGCAGCTTAGCCGGGGATAGCAATCAGCCCCAGCATTTT
TRBJ2-3 | . | 14 | . | TRBV5-1 | CASSLGQWTDTQYF | TGCGCCAGCAGCTTGGGGCAGTGGACAGATACGCAGTATTTT
TRBJ1-1 | TRBD1 | 15 | few | TRBV7-2 | CASSPRTGSNTEAFF | TGTGCCAGCAGCCCCCGGACAGGATCGAACACTGAAGCTTTCTTT
TRBJ2-3 | . | 14 | many | TRBV20-1 | CSVLSPGDSDTQYF | TGCAGTGTCTTGTCCCCTGGGGACTCAGATACGCAGTATTTT
TRBJ2-7 | TRBD1 | 15 | . | TRBV15 | CATSRDRGTGREQYF | TGTGCCACCAGCAGAGATCGCGGGACAGGGCGCGAGCAGTACTTC
TRBJ2-1 | . | 14 | few | TRBV11-2 | CASSFGTGGHEQFF | TGTGCCAGCAGCTTCGGGACTGGGGGCCATGAGCAGTTCTTC
TRBJ2-7 | . | 14 | . | TRBV27 | CASSDLDRSYEQYF | TGTGCCAGCAGTGACCTGGATAGATCCTACGAGCAGTACTTC
TRBJ2-3 | . | 12 | . | TRBV28 | CASGGAAYTQYF | TGTGCCTCTGGGGGGGCTGCTTATACGCAGTATTTT
TRBJ2-5 | TRBD1 | 17 | . | TRBV24-1 | CATSDFGPDRLKETQYF | TGTGCCACCAGTGACTTTGGCCCGGACAGGCTCAAGGAGACCCAGTACTTC
TRBJ2-1 | . | 13 | . | TRBV10-2 | CASSDGSRYEQFF | TGCGCCAGCAGTGACGGGAGTAGGTATGAGCAGTTCTTC
TRBJ2-1 | TRBD2 | 14 | . | TRBV20-1 | CSGGGRSSYNEQFF | TGCAGTGGAGGCGGGAGGAGCTCCTACAATGAGCAGTTCTTC
TRBJ2-5 | . | 15 | . | TRBV5-1 | CASSGSSPTGETQYF | TGCGCCAGCAGCGGGTCGAGTCCGACGGGAGAGACCCAGTACTTC
TRBJ2-1 | TRBD2 | 16 | . | TRBV5-1 | CASSLALAGGHDEQFF | TGCGCCAGCAGCTTGGCTCTAGCGGGAGGGCACGATGAGCAGTTCTTC
TRBJ1-5 | . | 14 | few | TRBV12-3/TRBV12-4 | CASSGTEYNQPQHF | TGTGCCAGCAGTGGGACGGAATACAATCAGCCCCAGCATTTT
TRBJ1-1 | TRBD1 | 16 | few | TRBV4-3 | CASSQEGRGSVTEAFF | TGCGCCAGCAGCCAAGAGGGCAGGGGGTCGGTCACTGAAGCTTTCTTT
TRBJ2-6 | TRBD1 | 16 | . | TRBV7-9 | CASSFRQGSGANVLTF | TGTGCTAGCAGCTTCCGACAGGGTTCTGGGGCCAACGTCCTGACTTTC
TRBJ2-2 | TRBD1 | 15 | . | TRBV25-1 | CASSNRQGYTGELFF | TGTGCCAGCAGTAACCGACAGGGATACACCGGGGAGCTGTTTTTT
TRBJ2-7 | . | 14 | . | TRBV28 | CASSEDSSYNEQYF | TGTGCCAGCAGTGAAGACTCTTCCTACAATGAGCAGTACTTC
TRBJ1-1 | . | 14 | . | TRBV9 | CASSVGVWGHGAFF | TGTGCCAGCAGCGTAGGGGTTTGGGGACATGGGGCTTTCTTT
TRBJ2-5 | TRBD2 | 13 | . | TRBV6-1 | CASTSGYQETQYF | TGTGCCAGCACTAGCGGGTACCAAGAGACCCAGTACTTC
TRBJ1-5 | . | 15 | . | TRBV3-1 | CARSPGTQPNQPQHF | TGTGCCAGAAGCCCCGGGACACAACCTAATCAGCCCCAGCATTTT
TRBJ2-5 | TRBD1 | 12 | . | TRBV29-1 | CSGGQGLDEQYF | TGCAGCGGGGGACAGGGACTGGATGAGCAGTATTTC
TRBJ2-1 | . | 14 | . | TRBV29-1 | CSVHTYRGNNEQFF | TGCAGCGTGCACACGTACCGCGGAAATAATGAGCAGTTCTTC
TRBJ2-1 | . | 13 | . | TRBV29-1 | CSVAASSYNEQFF | TGCAGCGTTGCGGCTAGCTCCTACAATGAGCAGTTCTTC
TRBJ1-1 | . | 15 | . | TRBV6-6 | CASSYSRGIGTEAFF | TGTGCCAGCAGTTACTCGAGGGGGATCGGCACTGAAGCTTTCTTT
TRBJ2-7 | . | 12 | many | TRBV2 | CASRGAAYEQYF | TGTGCCAGCAGAGGCGCGGCCTACGAGCAGTACTTC
TRBJ2-1 | . | 16 | . | TRBV19 | CASSPGFRDISYEQFF | TGTGCCAGTAGTCCCGGGTTCCGGGACATCTCCTACGAGCAGTTCTTC